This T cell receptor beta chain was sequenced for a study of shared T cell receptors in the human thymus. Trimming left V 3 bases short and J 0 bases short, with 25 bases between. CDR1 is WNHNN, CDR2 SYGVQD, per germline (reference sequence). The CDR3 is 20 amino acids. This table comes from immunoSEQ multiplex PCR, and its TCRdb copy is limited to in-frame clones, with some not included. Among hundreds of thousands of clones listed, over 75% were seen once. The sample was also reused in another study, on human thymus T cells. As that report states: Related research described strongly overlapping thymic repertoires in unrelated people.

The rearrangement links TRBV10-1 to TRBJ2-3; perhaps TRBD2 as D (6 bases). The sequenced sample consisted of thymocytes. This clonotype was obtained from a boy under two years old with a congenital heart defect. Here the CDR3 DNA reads TGCGCCAGCAGTGAATCGGACCCCCTTGTGCGGGATGGTAGCACAGATACGCAGTATTTT. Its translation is CASSESDPLVRDGSTDTQYF.